This T cell receptor beta chain was profiled in a study of T cells after yellow fever vaccination. Whole-study findings and limits: At 95% to 97% for CD4 and roughly 87% for CD8, most primary-vaccination clones showed up again after the booster.

TCRdb reprocessed the 5' RACE reads with MiXCR, giving one entry per CDR3 protein. The sample holds just over 250,000 distinct CDR3 sequences; around 4.9% are singletons and the top ten take more than 3%. CDR1 and CDR2 from the germline V gene are SGHRS and YFSETQ. The CDR3 consists of 12 residues. V lost 3 bases and J 6 bases, leaving 9 bases between the germline ends. In this sample, this clonotype turned up many times. The antigen is undetermined. V and J are TRBV5-1 and TRBJ1-1; no clear D gene. This TCR was recovered from a man between 18 and 35 years old who received the YFV17D yellow fever vaccine. The specimen comprised CD4+ T cells sorted from PBMCs, sampled on the day of the yellow fever booster vaccination. The CDR3 bases are TGCGCCAGCAGCTCGAGCCTCGCTGAAGCTTTCTTT. Translating it yields CASSSSLAEAFF. Drawing the rest from reference TRBV5-1 and TRBJ1-1, the complete variable domain is KAGVTQTPRYLIKTRGQQVTLSCSPISGHRSVSWYQQTPGQGLQFLFEYFSETQRNKGNFPGRFSGRQFSNSRSEMNVSTLELGDSALYLCASSSSLAEAFFGQGTRLTVV.